The subject of this entry is one TCR beta chain. This table comes from immunoSEQ multiplex PCR, and its TCRdb copy is limited to in-frame clones, with some not included. The sample gives around 290,000 clones, 75% to 90% of which show up once; less than 15% is in the top ten. The data belong to a study of blood T cell repertoires in COVID-19. V lost 3 bases and J 4 bases, leaving 12 bases between the germline ends. Germline V lookup: CDR1 SGHDT, CDR2 YYEEEE. The CDR3 is made up of 14 amino acids. The sequencing input was peripheral blood. This rearrangement joins TRBV5-6 to TRBJ2-3; the D is unclear. This clonotype was obtained from a woman between 70 and 85 years old with COVID-19, enrolled during active disease. In DNA, the CDR3 is TGTGCCAGCAGCTCCTTGGTTGCGGCAGATACGCAGTATTTT. This codes for CASSSLVAADTQYF.